This entry describes one TCR beta chain. The entry originates in a study of tumor and adjacent non-tumor tissue in lung cancer. Study context: The patients, around 11 men and several women, were about 31 to 76 with stage I to III disease. Samples averaged roughly 4.4 million productive TCRbeta reads each.

No cell sorting was done before RNA was extracted from the tissue. The ends were cut back, 7 bases at V and 0 bases at J, with 10 bases in the middle. The CDR3 runs 14 residues. Germline V CDR1 and CDR2: SNHLY, FYNNEI. Three rounds of nested PCR, following a modified ARM-PCR protocol, produced the TCRbeta library. TCRdb analysed the multiplex PCR reads with MiXCR anew, one entry per CDR3 protein. The sample has approximately 140,000 distinct CDR3 sequences, about 71% seen once. V usage is TRBV2 and J usage is TRBJ2-1; D not certain. Source material: lung tumor tissue. The source is a man aged 60 to 69 with small cell lung cancer. The CDR3 reads CASKIGSSYNEQFF. The CDR3 nucleotides are TGTGCCAGCAAGATCGGTAGCTCCTACAATGAGCAGTTCTTC.